This is a list of T cell receptor beta chains from one sample in a study of graft-versus-host responses after intestinal transplantation. Only in-frame clones appear in the TCRdb table, and some are missing; sequencing was by immunoSEQ multiplex PCR. Of several thousand clones in the sample, 30% to 35% were seen once. The sample in question was alloreactive CD8+ T cells from a mixed lymphocyte reaction culture, obtained before transplantation. The receptor set was obtained from a human patient who was an organ donor for intestinal transplantation. Both conserved end residues are part of each CDR3. Each record gives: V gene, clone size, J gene, D gene, CDR3 DNA, CDR3 protein. A D gene is named only where the DNA matches it firmly. A clone size is listed for some rows: how often the clone was seen (once, few, many), or a class if it is expanded.

V gene: TRBV27
clone size: NA
J gene: TRBJ2-7
D gene: TRBD2
CDR3 DNA: TGTGCCAGCAGTTTCCACACCCCCCAACTAGCGGGAGTATCGGAGCAGTACTTC
CDR3 protein: CASSFHTPQLAGVSEQYF

V gene: TRBV2
clone size: NA
J gene: TRBJ2-1
D gene: TRBD2
CDR3 DNA: TGTGCCAGCACGCGACTAGCGGGAGACAATGAGCAGTTCTTC
CDR3 protein: CASTRLAGDNEQFF

V gene: TRBV2
clone size: NA
J gene: TRBJ2-1
D gene: TRBD2
CDR3 DNA: TGTGCCAGCAGTGCCCTAGCGGGGTATAATAATGAGCAGTTCTTC
CDR3 protein: CASSALAGYNNEQFF

V gene: TRBV2
clone size: medium-sized
J gene: TRBJ1-2
D gene: TRBD1
CDR3 DNA: TGTGCCAGCAGTGAGCTAAGACAGGGAAATGGCTACACCTTC
CDR3 protein: CASSELRQGNGYTF

V gene: TRBV9
clone size: medium-sized
J gene: TRBJ2-7
D gene: TRBD2
CDR3 DNA: TGTGCCAGCAGCGAGGGCGTTGGGAGCGGGAGGACCCCCGAGCAGTACTTC
CDR3 protein: CASSEGVGSGRTPEQYF

V gene: TRBV7-9
clone size: NA
J gene: TRBJ2-7
D gene: NA
CDR3 DNA: TGTGCCAGCAGCTTAGTGGGTGACAGTCCCTTTTTCTACGAGCAGTACTTC
CDR3 protein: CASSLVGDSPFFYEQYF

V gene: TRBV19
clone size: NA
J gene: TRBJ2-3
D gene: TRBD2
CDR3 DNA: TGTGCCAGTAGTATCCTCGCGGGGGGGCCTCCAGATACGCAGTATTTT
CDR3 protein: CASSILAGGPPDTQYF

V gene: TRBV28
clone size: NA
J gene: TRBJ2-7
D gene: TRBD1
CDR3 DNA: TGTGCCAGCAGACAAGAAGGGACAGGCGACTACGAGCAGTACTTC
CDR3 protein: CASRQEGTGDYEQYF

V gene: TRBV6-9
clone size: medium-sized
J gene: TRBJ2-1
D gene: TRBD2
CDR3 DNA: TGTGCCAGCAGAACGGATTGCAGAGGACTAGCGGGAGGGCCGCCCTCCTACAATGAGCAGTTCTTC
CDR3 protein: CASRTDCRGLAGGPPSYNEQFF

V gene: TRBV5-4
clone size: once
J gene: TRBJ2-3
D gene: TRBD2
CDR3 DNA: TGTGCCAGCAGCTTGGAGGTAGCGGGGGGACTTGATACGCAGTATTTT
CDR3 protein: CASSLEVAGGLDTQYF

V gene: TRBV27
clone size: medium-sized
J gene: TRBJ2-7
D gene: TRBD2
CDR3 DNA: TGTGCCAGCAGTTTAAACACCCCCCTTCTCGCGGGAGAGGTCGAGCAGTACTTC
CDR3 protein: CASSLNTPLLAGEVEQYF

V gene: TRBV19
clone size: NA
J gene: TRBJ2-1
D gene: TRBD2
CDR3 DNA: TGTGCCAGTACTTATAGGGAGGGAGTAGCCTACAATGAGCAGTTCTTC
CDR3 protein: CASTYREGVAYNEQFF

V gene: TRBV18
clone size: NA
J gene: TRBJ2-3
D gene: TRBD1
CDR3 DNA: TGTGCCAGCTCACCAGGACAGGGAGGTGTAGATACGCAGTATTTT
CDR3 protein: CASSPGQGGVDTQYF

V gene: TRBV4-2
clone size: NA
J gene: TRBJ2-6
D gene: TRBD1
CDR3 DNA: TGTGCCAGCAGCCAAGAACAGGGGGCTGGGGCCAACGTCCTGACTTTC
CDR3 protein: CASSQEQGAGANVLTF

V gene: TRBV6-6
clone size: NA
J gene: TRBJ1-1
D gene: NA
CDR3 DNA: TGTGCCAGCAGTTACTCGGAGGGCGCCACTGAAGCTTTCTTT
CDR3 protein: CASSYSEGATEAFF

V gene: TRBV5-4
clone size: NA
J gene: TRBJ2-7
D gene: NA
CDR3 DNA: TGTGCCAGCAGCTTGATGACGGGGGAGCAGTACTTC
CDR3 protein: CASSLMTGEQYF

V gene: TRBV6-4
clone size: NA
J gene: TRBJ2-2
D gene: TRBD1
CDR3 DNA: TGTGCCAGCCGACAGGGGTATACCGGGGAGCTGTTTTTT
CDR3 protein: CASRQGYTGELFF

V gene: TRBV27
clone size: few
J gene: TRBJ2-3
D gene: NA
CDR3 DNA: TGTGCCAGCAGTTTATCCCTTTTCCCAGATACGCAGTATTTT
CDR3 protein: CASSLSLFPDTQYF

V gene: TRBV27
clone size: few
J gene: TRBJ2-7
D gene: NA
CDR3 DNA: TGTGCCAGCAGTTTATCCGCGCAGGGGCCTTACTACGAGCAGTACTTC
CDR3 protein: CASSLSAQGPYYEQYF

V gene: TRBV27
clone size: NA
J gene: TRBJ2-3
D gene: NA
CDR3 DNA: TGTGCCAGCAGTTTAGTGGGCCTGAATTTCGATACGCAGTATTTT
CDR3 protein: CASSLVGLNFDTQYF

V gene: TRBV28
clone size: NA
J gene: TRBJ2-1
D gene: NA
CDR3 DNA: TGTGCCAGCAGTTTTCCTGAACTACGTGAGCAGTTCTTC
CDR3 protein: CASSFPELREQFF

V gene: TRBV7-9
clone size: few
J gene: TRBJ1-1
D gene: NA
CDR3 DNA: TGTGCCAGCAGCTCAGAAGTATGGACTGAAGCTTTCTTT
CDR3 protein: CASSSEVWTEAFF

V gene: TRBV18
clone size: NA
J gene: TRBJ2-7
D gene: TRBD1
CDR3 DNA: TGTGCCAGCTCACTTACCTCTCTCGCCGGGACAGGGGACCCCTACGAGCAGTACTTC
CDR3 protein: CASSLTSLAGTGDPYEQYF

V gene: TRBV20-1
clone size: NA
J gene: TRBJ1-4
D gene: NA
CDR3 DNA: TGCAGTGCCCAGCTGGGCGAAAAACTGTTTTTT
CDR3 protein: CSAQLGEKLFF

V gene: TRBV27
clone size: NA
J gene: TRBJ2-2
D gene: TRBD2
CDR3 DNA: TGTGCCAGCAGTTTAATTGGGGGGGGATACGGGGAGCTGTTTTTT
CDR3 protein: CASSLIGGGYGELFF

V gene: TRBV27
clone size: NA
J gene: TRBJ1-5
D gene: TRBD1
CDR3 DNA: TGTGCCAGCAGGACTCAGGGGGAGGCTCAGCCCCAGCATTTT
CDR3 protein: CASRTQGEAQPQHF

V gene: TRBV30
clone size: medium-sized
J gene: TRBJ2-2
D gene: NA
CDR3 DNA: TGTGCCTGGACAGGGCATAGTGACACCGGGGAGCTGTTTTTT
CDR3 protein: CAWTGHSDTGELFF

V gene: TRBV7-9
clone size: few
J gene: TRBJ2-1
D gene: NA
CDR3 DNA: TGTGCCAGCAGGGCCAGCAATGAGCAGTTCTTC
CDR3 protein: CASRASNEQFF

V gene: TRBV4-2
clone size: medium-sized
J gene: TRBJ2-7
D gene: TRBD2
CDR3 DNA: TGTGCCAGCAGCCAAGAGAGCGGGGGGTCCTACGAGCAGTACTTC
CDR3 protein: CASSQESGGSYEQYF

V gene: TRBV7-5
clone size: NA
J gene: TRBJ2-2
D gene: NA
CDR3 DNA: TGTGCCAGCAGCCCCCTCAACACCGGGGAGCTGTTTTTT
CDR3 protein: CASSPLNTGELFF

V gene: TRBV7-4
clone size: NA
J gene: TRBJ1-1
D gene: NA
CDR3 DNA: TGTGCCAGCAGCAGGCTGGGGCAGATGAACACTGAAGCTTTCTTT
CDR3 protein: CASSRLGQMNTEAFF

V gene: TRBV6-6
clone size: medium-sized
J gene: TRBJ2-1
D gene: NA
CDR3 DNA: TGTGCCAGCAGTGAGAAGGACAGTTTCAATGAGCAGTTCTTC
CDR3 protein: CASSEKDSFNEQFF

V gene: TRBV19
clone size: NA
J gene: TRBJ2-7
D gene: NA
CDR3 DNA: TGTGCCAGTAGTATAGGAGGGTTTGCCTACGAGCAGTACTTC
CDR3 protein: CASSIGGFAYEQYF

V gene: TRBV7-9
clone size: medium-sized
J gene: TRBJ2-7
D gene: NA
CDR3 DNA: TGTGCCAGCAGCTTGGGACACAACGAGCAGTACTTC
CDR3 protein: CASSLGHNEQYF

V gene: TRBV2
clone size: few
J gene: TRBJ2-7
D gene: NA
CDR3 DNA: TGTGCCAGCAGTGAGGGGGCAGGGAGCTCCTACGAGCAGTACTTC
CDR3 protein: CASSEGAGSSYEQYF

V gene: TRBV27
clone size: medium-sized
J gene: TRBJ1-6
D gene: NA
CDR3 DNA: TGTGCCAGCACCAAGGGGGGGCCTTCGTCACCCCTCCACTTT
CDR3 protein: CASTKGGPSSPLHF

V gene: TRBV27
clone size: NA
J gene: TRBJ1-2
D gene: TRBD1
CDR3 DNA: TGTGCCAGCAGTTTGGGACAGGGAGGGTATGGCTACACCTTC
CDR3 protein: CASSLGQGGYGYTF

V gene: TRBV4-2
clone size: NA
J gene: TRBJ2-7
D gene: TRBD1
CDR3 DNA: TGTGCCAGCAGCTGGCCGGGACAGTTGGAAGACTACGAGCAGTACTTC
CDR3 protein: CASSWPGQLEDYEQYF

V gene: TRBV7-9
clone size: NA
J gene: TRBJ2-3
D gene: TRBD2
CDR3 DNA: TGTGCCAGCAGTCTAACCATGACTAGCGGCACAGATACGCAGTATTTT
CDR3 protein: CASSLTMTSGTDTQYF

V gene: TRBV19
clone size: few
J gene: TRBJ2-1
D gene: NA
CDR3 DNA: TGTGCCAGTAGTATAGCGGCTAGGAATGAGCAGTTCTTC
CDR3 protein: CASSIAARNEQFF

V gene: TRBV27
clone size: NA
J gene: TRBJ2-7
D gene: NA
CDR3 DNA: TGTGCCAGCAGTTTATCCCTTACCTACGAGCAGTACTTC
CDR3 protein: CASSLSLTYEQYF

V gene: TRBV4-2
clone size: NA
J gene: TRBJ2-5
D gene: NA
CDR3 DNA: TGTGCCAGCAGCCATAACAGGGGGGGGCAAGAGACCCAGTACTTC
CDR3 protein: CASSHNRGGQETQYF

V gene: TRBV29-1
clone size: NA
J gene: TRBJ2-5
D gene: TRBD2
CDR3 DNA: TGCAGCGTTCGGGGACTAGGGGTGCGGGAGACCCAGTACTTC
CDR3 protein: CSVRGLGVRETQYF

V gene: TRBV6-4
clone size: few
J gene: TRBJ2-2
D gene: NA
CDR3 DNA: TGTGCCAGCAAGCGAGCACCCAACACCGGGGAGCTGTTTTTT
CDR3 protein: CASKRAPNTGELFF

V gene: TRBV6-4
clone size: NA
J gene: TRBJ1-2
D gene: NA
CDR3 DNA: TGTGCCAGCAGTGTAGGGGTTGGGGGCTACACCTTC
CDR3 protein: CASSVGVGGYTF

V gene: TRBV27
clone size: NA
J gene: TRBJ2-7
D gene: TRBD1
CDR3 DNA: TGTGCCAGCAGTTTTGGGACAGGGGTGTTCGAGCAGTACTTC
CDR3 protein: CASSFGTGVFEQYF

V gene: TRBV11-2
clone size: NA
J gene: TRBJ2-7
D gene: TRBD2
CDR3 DNA: TGTGCCAGCAGCTTAGTGGAGGGACTAGCTTCCTACGAGCAGTACTTC
CDR3 protein: CASSLVEGLASYEQYF

V gene: TRBV19
clone size: few
J gene: TRBJ1-4
D gene: TRBD1
CDR3 DNA: TGTGCCAGTAGTGGGGACAGGACGTTCACTAATGAAAAACTGTTTTTT
CDR3 protein: CASSGDRTFTNEKLFF

V gene: TRBV12-5
clone size: NA
J gene: TRBJ2-7
D gene: NA
CDR3 DNA: TGTGCTAGTGGTTCCGGACTACCCGCCTACGAGCAGTACTTC
CDR3 protein: CASGSGLPAYEQYF

V gene: TRBV6-5
clone size: few
J gene: TRBJ2-3
D gene: NA
CDR3 DNA: TGTGCCAGCGAATGGAGGGATACGCAGTATTTT
CDR3 protein: CASEWRDTQYF

V gene: TRBV19
clone size: NA
J gene: TRBJ1-1
D gene: TRBD1
CDR3 DNA: TGTGCCAGTAGTATCGGGACAGGGGGGAACACTGAAGCTTTCTTT
CDR3 protein: CASSIGTGGNTEAFF

V gene: TRBV7-3
clone size: NA
J gene: TRBJ2-3
D gene: TRBD2
CDR3 DNA: TGTGCCAGCAGCCCTAGCGGAAGCACAGATACGCAGTATTTT
CDR3 protein: CASSPSGSTDTQYF

V gene: TRBV2
clone size: medium-sized
J gene: TRBJ2-7
D gene: NA
CDR3 DNA: TGTGCCAGCAGGGGGGGGACAGGAGTCCTATACGAGCAGTACTTC
CDR3 protein: CASRGGTGVLYEQYF

V gene: TRBV4-1
clone size: few
J gene: TRBJ1-5
D gene: TRBD1
CDR3 DNA: TGCGCCAGCAGCCTTACAGGGGGGGTCCAGCCCCAGCATTTT
CDR3 protein: CASSLTGGVQPQHF